This entry lists 18 T cell receptor beta chains sequenced from one sample in a study of T cell responses to AZD1222 COVID-19 vaccine. Assay: immunoSEQ multiplex PCR; the TCRdb copy retains only in-frame clones and omits some. The sample has some 100,000 clones, around 89% seen once. Sequences were derived from peripheral blood, sampled 28 days after the second AZD1222 dose. These receptors were obtained from an adult who received the AZD1222 COVID-19 vaccine.

V usage is TRBV10-3 and J usage is TRBJ2-1, with D tentatively TRBD2 (6 bases). The V gene's germline CDR1 is ENHRY and CDR2 SYGVKD. CDR3 length equals 13 residues. The ends were cut back, 7 bases at V and 5 bases at J, with 12 bases in the middle. CDR3 nucleotides: TGTGCCATCATTGGGGAGGAGAACAATGAGCAGTTCTTC. This translates into CAIIGEENNEQFF.

The chain employs TRBV10-3 and TRBJ2-7; D gene unclear. The CDR3 runs 14 residues. Deletions cut 0 bases from V and 2 bases from J, with 8 bases between. CDR1 is ENHRY and CDR2 is SYGVKD in the germline V gene. CDR3 sequence reads: CAISESGQTYEQYF. In DNA form, the CDR3 reads TGTGCCATCAGTGAGTCGGGCCAAACCTACGAGCAGTACTTC.

This rearrangement joins TRBV9 to TRBJ2-1; 11 bases are shared with TRBD2. The CDR3 contains 15 residues. Germline lookup yields CDR1 SGDLS and CDR2 YYNGEE. V shed 4 bases, J shed 3 bases, and the junction held 3 bases outside the gene matches. The CDR3 spells CASSLLAGGYNEQFF. The CDR3 region has the DNA TGTGCCAGCAGCCTCCTAGCGGGAGGCTACAATGAGCAGTTCTTC.

V gene TRBV7-9 combines with J gene TRBJ1-1; D unclear. Per the germline V gene, CDR1 is SEHNR and CDR2 is FQNEAQ (reference sequence). The V end lost 5 bases, the J end lost 5 bases, and 15 bases lay between the germline ends. The CDR3 spans 14 residues. This chain's CDR3 is CASSPPNSETEAFF. The CDR3 nucleotides are TGTGCCAGCAGCCCGCCCAACAGTGAGACTGAAGCTTTCTTT.

This clone occurred once. V and J are TRBV29-1 and TRBJ2-1; 15 bases map to TRBD2. CDR1 is SQVTM, CDR2 ANQGSEA, per germline. After removal of 5 bases from V and 16 bases from J, the junction contained 12 bases not matched to a gene. The CDR3 has 14 amino acids. CDR3 DNA sequence: TGCAGCGTTACCCCGGGACTAGCGGGAGGTGTGCAATTCTTC. Translation gives CSVTPGLAGGVQFF.

This chain links TRBV5-4 with TRBJ1-2; D unresolved. The length of the CDR3 is 15 residues. The V end lost 0 bases, the J end lost 8 bases, and 17 bases lay between the germline ends. CDR1 and CDR2 (germline): SGHNT, YYREEE (reference sequence). The CDR3 DNA reads TGTGCCAGCAGCTTGGAAAGTAGCTCCTATTACGGCTACACCTTC. Translation: CASSLESSSYYGYTF.

The gene calls are TRBV4-3 and TRBJ1-2; D gene ambiguous. Trimming cost V 0 bases and J 1 base, with 12 bases left between them. The germline CDR1 and CDR2 sequences are LGHNA and YSLEER. CDR3 length: 16 amino acids. The CDR3 region has the DNA TGCGCCAGCAGCCAAGATCTTAACAAGCTTAACTATGGCTACACCTTC. This gives the protein CASSQDLNKLNYGYTF.

The J gene is TRBJ2-5, the V gene TRBV6-5; tentative D call: TRBD1 (5 bases). CDR1 is MNHEY, CDR2 SVGAGI, per germline. Trimming removed 0 bases at V and 4 bases at J, with 9 bases between. The CDR3 is 14 amino acids. CDR3 amino acids: CASSYSQGSETQYF. The CDR3 bases are TGTGCCAGCAGTTACTCGCAGGGTTCAGAGACCCAGTACTTC.

This sequence joins TRBV12-3 or TRBV12-4 and TRBJ2-7; 7 bases are a match to TRBD1. V was pared by 4 bases and J by 9 bases, with 3 bases of the junction left unmatched. CDR3 length: 11 residues. In nucleotides, the CDR3 is TGTGCCAGCAGTTCCCGGACAGGGCAGTACTTC. Translated: CASSSRTGQYF.

The V and J genes are TRBV9 and TRBJ2-5, with D uncertain. The V end lost 6 bases, the J end lost 4 bases, and 22 bases lay between the germline ends. The CDR3 extends over 16 amino acids. In germline, CDR1 is SGDLS, CDR2 YYNGEE. The CDR3 protein is CASTPGGRIMGETQYF. The CDR3 nucleotides are TGTGCCAGCACCCCCGGCGGCAGGATAATGGGAGAGACCCAGTACTTC.

The J gene is TRBJ1-2, the V gene TRBV6-2 or TRBV6-3; possible D gene TRBD1, 5 bases. The CDR3 consists of 15 residues. The V end was cut by 4 bases, the J end by 2 bases, with 14 bases between. Germline CDR1 and CDR2: MNHEY and SVGEGT. CDR3 region: CASSSDIGNNYGYTF. The CDR3 coding sequence is TGTGCCAGCAGTTCGGACATCGGGAACAACTATGGCTACACCTTC.

Here the CDR3 DNA reads TGTGCCAGCAGCGCACCGACAGGCTATGGCTACACCTTC. This gives the protein CASSAPTGYGYTF. The chain joins TRBV11-2 to TRBJ1-2; possibly TRBD1 for D (6 bases). V gave up 5 bases and J gave up 4 bases, with 11 bases separating them. The CDR3 covers 13 residues. Germline assignment: CDR1 SGHAT and CDR2 FQNNGV. Using reference TRBV11-2 and TRBJ1-2 for the parts outside the CDR3, the full variable domain is EAGVAQSPRYKIIEKRQSVAFWCNPISGHATLYWYQQILGQGPKLLIQFQNNGVVDDSQLPKDRFSAERLKGVDSTLKIQPAKLEDSAVYLCASSAPTGYGYTFGSGTRLTVV.

The chain carries TRBV6-4 and TRBJ2-3; D may correspond to TRBD1 or TRBD2 (5 bases each). Trimming removed 2 bases at V and 3 bases at J, with 6 bases between. The V gene's germline CDR1 is MRHNA and CDR2 SNTAGT. CDR3 length: 13 residues. The CDR3 sequence: CASSDEGTDTQYF. CDR3 nucleotide sequence: TGTGCCAGCAGTGACGAGGGGACAGATACGCAGTATTTT.

The chain employs TRBV27 and TRBJ2-2; TRBD1 might be the D (5 bases). V was trimmed by 3 bases and J by 1 base, leaving 9 bases between them. This CDR3 is 15 amino acids long. Germline V gene lookup returns CDR1 MNHEY and CDR2 SMNVEV (reference sequence). The CDR3 sequence: CASSFRTQNTGELFF. In DNA, the CDR3 is TGTGCCAGCAGTTTTCGGACACAGAACACCGGGGAGCTGTTTTTT.

The V gene is TRBV5-1, the J gene TRBJ1-1, with 9 bases matching TRBD1. Unmatched junction bases numbered 8, after V lost 3 bases and J lost 8 bases. The CDR3 extends over 14 amino acids. The germline CDR1 and CDR2 sequences are SGHRS and YFSETQ. CDR3 in DNA: TGCGCCAGCAGCTCACAGGGGGCGCAGGGGGAAGCTTTCTTT. Amino acid sequence: CASSSQGAQGEAFF.

The chain uses TRBV12-3 or TRBV12-4 and TRBJ1-5; D gene unclear. This CDR3 spans 12 amino acids. The ends were cut back, 4 bases at V and 11 bases at J, with 12 bases in the middle. CDR3 amino acids: CASSWTFEAQHF. Here the CDR3 DNA reads TGTGCCAGCAGTTGGACCTTCGAGGCCCAGCATTTT.

The chain has TRBV3-1 (or the pseudogene TRBV3-2) and TRBJ1-2; 8 bases fit TRBD1. Germline loops: CDR1 LGHDT, CDR2 YNNKEL (reference sequence). CDR3 length: 14 residues. The junction had 4 bases not matched to a gene; V was cut back by 5 bases and J by 2 bases. CDR3 amino acids: CASSTRQGNYGYTF. The DNA for the CDR3 is TGTGCCAGCAGCACCCGACAGGGGAACTATGGCTACACCTTC.

The chain combines TRBV7-9 with TRBJ1-2; no clear D gene. This CDR3 region has 15 residues. Looked up from germline, CDR1 is SEHNR and CDR2 is FQNEAQ (reference sequence). Deletions cut 5 bases from V and 5 bases from J, with 18 bases between. CDR3 DNA sequence: TGTGCCAGCAGCGCACTTTTCGGGGTCGGGTATGGCTACACCTTC. Translated, it gives CASSALFGVGYGYTF.